The TCR beta chain under discussion was sequenced for a study of cytomegalovirus exposure and HLA in healthy donors (dated by TCRdb to 2017 to 2019). In the study overall: According to a later analysis, the 120 validation repertoires were produced on the same platform as the 666 repertoires of the first cohort. The aim of the study was to test whether cataloging public T cell receptors could identify signatures of past pathogen exposure. Along with the 666-subject first cohort, a separate validation cohort of over a hundred different subjects was used. The study combined high-throughput TCR immunosequencing, statistical association of individual TCRs with disease status, and machine learning to predict cytomegalovirus infection status.

Donors formed part of the validation cohort, which comprised about 120 subjects and was distinct from the first cohort of under 850 subjects. Findings and caveats that apply to the study as a whole: A later analysis found that TCRs clustered in the first cohort also tended to co-occur in the roughly 120 validation repertoires, with 94% of cluster scores above 0. It was suggested by the authors that the approach could potentially be generalized to other disease states and immunological phenotypes. A total of 150 to 200 TCR beta chains were listed by the study as associated with cytomegalovirus. Across donors, most TCR sequences were observed very rarely, whereas some public TCRs were present in many individuals. Cytomegalovirus status was reported to be diagnosed by the classifier with high specificity and sensitivity in both the original and validation cohorts. A later analysis had no HLA typing for the validation cohort, so co-occurrence there was scored across all 120 repertoires. Three of the identified cytomegalovirus-associated TCR beta chains were confirmed in vitro to be specific for cytomegalovirus antigens.

To note about this clone: It lacks a known antigen. No base-level quality is on record; no much larger clone is a single base apart.

Preparation of the library involved the immunoSEQ multiplex PCR assay. The paper's data handling went like this. A statistical classification framework was built for diagnosing cytomegalovirus status from the catalog of TCR beta chain sequences. Drawn from immuneACCESS, this table holds only the in-frame rearrangements with V and J called that TCRdb kept. Clones are partly lost; checked studies trace under half to an unresolved V gene and leave the rest unexplained. That table is the source of V, J and clone size, and D and trimming were worked out from the DNA. In all, the sample holds 150,000 to 200,000 clones, and approximately 88% of those were seen once. The top ten constitute roughly 7% of the sample. The CDR3 spans 15 residues, from the cysteine through the phenylalanine. Kept here is only the CDR3 DNA, which spans 45 bases and is read in frame from base 1. CDR1 and CDR2 were assigned from the germline V gene (reference sequence) as SGHNT and YYREEE. The junction shows trimming of 5 bases on V and 4 bases on J, and the gene matches do not reach 10 bases of it.

The rearranged chain carries TRBV5-4 and TRBJ2-7, with 9 bases matching TRBD2. The receptor was isolated from a man aged 18 to 29 in good health and CMV-seropositive. What was sequenced was PBMCs. The DNA sequence follows: TGTGCCAGCAGATTTGCGGGTAGCGGGAGTTACGAGCAGTACTTC. Its protein product is CASRFAGSGSYEQYF.